The next 28 T cell receptor beta chains were all read from a single sample in a study of tissue T cells after allogeneic stem cell transplantation. Clones were sequenced by immunoSEQ multiplex PCR, and TCRdb holds only the in-frame ones, with some missing. The sample contains about 22,000 clones, around 77% of which appear only once. Sequencing input: spleen. The receptors shown here come from a female BALB/c mouse in good health. Strain haplotype (MHC): H2-d.

Concerning this clone: Gene names denote mouse genes. The CDR3 extends 1 residue past the end of the read, so its final part is completed from the germline J gene. The chain carries TRBV13-3 and TRBJ2-2; tentatively, D is TRBD2 (5 bases). This CDR3 spans 14 amino acids. V was clipped by 6 bases and J by 0 bases, with 9 bases between them. Germline CDR1 and CDR2: NNHDY and SYVADS. The DNA read from the CDR3 is TGTGCCAGCAAAGGACTTTCAAACACCGGGCAGCTCTAC. As protein: CASKGLSNTGQLY. The whole CDR3 protein is CASKGLSNTGQLYF.

A remark on this clone: Gene labels here are mouse ones. The CDR3 end lies 1 residue beyond the end of the read and is filled in from the germline J gene. V is TRBV13-2 and J is TRBJ2-3, with a tentative D call TRBD1 (6 bases). V shed 1 base and J shed 2 bases, with 11 bases lying between them. Germline CDR1 and CDR2: NNHNN and SYGAGS (reference sequence). This CDR3 contains 15 residues. The CDR3 protein is CASGDPGANAETLYF. CDR3 bases read: TGTGCCAGCGGTGATCCAGGGGCGAATGCAGAAACGCTGTAT.

A remark on this clone: Each gene name is a mouse one. Read coverage stops 1 residue before the CDR3 terminus; the germline J gene supplies the remainder. The V gene is TRBV19, the J gene TRBJ2-2, with D hard to call. The V end was cut by 7 bases, the J end by 1 base, with 5 bases between. Germline CDR1 reads FNHDT; CDR2 reads SITEND (reference sequence). This CDR3 comprises 12 residues. CDR3 bases read: TGTGCCAGCGCCAAAAACACCGGGCAGCTCTAC. Amino acid sequence: CASAKNTGQLY. The whole CDR3 sequence reads CASAKNTGQLYF.

A remark on this clone: The genes are named according to mouse. The sequenced fragment ends 1 residue before the CDR3 boundary, so the rest is inferred from the germline J gene. This rearrangement joins TRBV4 to TRBJ1-4, with a weak D call TRBD1 (6 bases). Germline V gene data show CDR1 as LGHDT and CDR2 as YNNKQL (reference sequence). The ends were cut back, 5 bases at V and 7 bases at J, with 8 bases in the middle. CDR3 size: 12 residues. Here the CDR3 reads CASSPGAERLFF. The DNA read from the CDR3 is TGTGCCAGCAGCCCAGGGGCCGAAAGATTATTT.

This clone appeared once. The gene names given are mouse names. With the read ending 1 residue before the CDR3 end, the germline J gene is used to fill in that end. The chain recombines TRBV2 with TRBJ1-1; a possible D gene is TRBD1 (5 bases). The CDR3 has 15 amino acids. The germline CDR1 and CDR2 sequences are LGHNA and YSYQKL. The V end was cut by 0 bases, the J end by 0 bases, with 8 bases between. This CDR3 reads CASSQESDKNTEVFF. CDR3 bases read: TGTGCCAGCAGCCAAGAGTCGGACAAGAACACAGAAGTCTTC.

Comment on this clone: Gene names and germline refer to mouse. Read data end 1 residue before the CDR3 end; the end is taken from the germline J gene. The chain uses TRBV13-2 and TRBJ1-1; TRBD1 is a possible D gene (5 bases). V was shortened by 2 bases and J by 5 bases, with 7 bases between the two germline ends. The CDR3 has 12 amino acids. Germline-derived CDR1 and CDR2 are NNHNN and SYGAGS (reference sequence). The CDR3 loop is CASGEPGTEVFF. Incomplete CDR3 DNA: TGTGCCAGCGGTGAGCCAGGGACAGAAGTCTTC.

As to this clone: Mouse names are used for the genes. The read finishes 1 residue shy of the CDR3 end, and the germline J gene is used to complete it. Other DNA sequences of this sample code for an identical CDR3. This chain joins TRBV29 and TRBJ2-7, with D maybe TRBD2 (7 bases). Germline V CDR1 and CDR2: MSHET, SYDVDS. There are 14 residues in the CDR3. V lost 0 bases, J lost 8 bases, and 14 bases lay in between. Partial CDR3 DNA: TGTGCTAGCAGTTTATCGAGGGGGGCGGGCCAACAGTAC. As protein: CASSLSRGAGQQY. The full-length CDR3 reads as CASSLSRGAGQQYF.

To note about this clone: These gene names are mouse names. Sequencing ends 1 residue short of the CDR3 end; the germline J gene provides the rest. The rearrangement joins TRBV3 to TRBJ2-1, with a possible D match to TRBD1 (5 bases). The V end lost 5 bases, the J end lost 1 base, and 9 bases lay between the germline ends. In germline, CDR1 is SNHLY, CDR2 FYNGKV (reference sequence). The CDR3 length is 14 residues. Incomplete CDR3 DNA: TGTGCCAGCAGCCTACAGGAAAACTATGCTGAGCAGTTC. Translation gives CASSLQENYAEQF. The complete CDR3 protein is CASSLQENYAEQFF.

This clone showed up just once. Gene names refer to mouse genes. The CDR3 is cut off 1 residue early in the read; its end comes from the germline J gene. The genes are TRBV31 and TRBJ2-1; D possibly corresponds to TRBD2 (5 bases). Per germline, CDR1 GKSSPN and CDR2 SITVG. The CDR3 totals 15 residues. V was trimmed by 0 bases and J by 0 bases, leaving 9 bases between them. The CDR3 here is CAWSLPDYNYAEQFF. Partial CDR3 DNA: TGTGCCTGGAGTCTCCCGGACTATAACTATGCTGAGCAGTTC.

In the case of this clone: Gene names refer to mouse genes. Sequencing ends 1 residue short of the CDR3 end; the germline J gene provides the rest. This chain joins TRBV13-2 and TRBJ2-2, with 7 positions matching TRBD2. From germline, CDR1 is NNHNN and CDR2 SYGAGS (reference sequence). With V trimmed by 0 bases and J by 3 bases, 2 bases remained unmatched. The CDR3 covers 15 residues. The CDR3 DNA, read in part, is TGTGCCAGCGGTGATGCATGGGGGGACACCGGGCAGCTCTAC. Protein sequence: CASGDAWGDTGQLY. The CDR3 in full is CASGDAWGDTGQLYF.

As regards this clone: Gene names and germline match the mouse. CDR3 sequence reads: CASSEQGAQNTGQLYF. The CDR3 bases that were read are TGTGCCAGCAGTGAACAGGGGGCCCAAAACACCGGGCAGCTCTAC. The chain recombines TRBV13-1 with TRBJ2-2, with TRBD1 matching over 9 bases. The CDR3 goes on 1 residue after the read ends, and that part is filled in from the germline J gene. The CDR3 contains 16 residues. After removal of 2 bases from V and 1 base from J, the junction contained 3 bases not matched to a gene. Per the germline V gene, CDR1 is NSHNY and CDR2 is SYGAGN.

With regard to this clone: Genes and germline are mouse. From the germline J gene comes the end of the CDR3, since the read stops 1 residue before it. This sequence joins TRBV13-2 and TRBJ2-1; 11 bases line up with TRBD1. The germline V gene encodes CDR1 NNHNN and CDR2 SYGAGS (reference sequence). The CDR3 length is 15 residues. V gave up 0 bases and J gave up 7 bases; unmatched junction bases: 3. This CDR3 reads CASGDAGTGGAEQFF. CDR3 DNA, as far as it was read: TGTGCCAGCGGTGATGCCGGGACAGGGGGGGCTGAGCAGTTC.

Comments on this clone: Gene names are the mouse ones. The CDR3 end lies 1 residue beyond the end of the read and is filled in from the germline J gene. The chain couples TRBV14 to TRBJ1-4; 7 nucleotides agree with TRBD1. The CDR3 has 15 amino acids. Germline assignment: CDR1 SGHDT and CDR2 FRDEAV. V lost 3 bases and J lost 0; bases outside the gene matches: 2. CDR3 DNA, as far as it was read: TGTGCCAGCAGTTCGGGACAGATTTCCAACGAAAGATTATTT. Encoded protein: CASSSGQISNERLF. The CDR3 reads in full as CASSSGQISNERLFF.

Notes on this clone: Gene names denote mouse genes. The read halts 1 residue ahead of the CDR3 end, with the missing end drawn from the germline J gene. The genes are TRBV5 and TRBJ1-4, with TRBD1 matching over 7 bases. Germline V CDR1 and CDR2: LGHNA, YNLKQL (reference sequence). Losses at the gene ends were 1 base for V and 5 bases for J; bases not matched to a gene: 4. This CDR3 region has 15 residues. The CDR3 bases that were read are TGTGCCAGCAGCCAAGGACAGGGTGAGAACGAAAGATTATTT. It specifies CASSQGQGENERLF. The full CDR3 protein reads CASSQGQGENERLFF.

Concerning this clone itself: The gene symbols are mouse symbols. Coverage ceases 1 residue before the CDR3 finishes, and the germline J gene fills in the end. The V call is TRBV5, the J call TRBJ2-3, with TRBD1 as a possible D gene (6 bases). Trimming pared 4 bases from V and 0 bases from J, leaving 11 bases between. Per the germline V gene, CDR1 is LGHNA and CDR2 is YNLKQL (reference sequence). This CDR3 has 15 residues. The DNA read from the CDR3 is TGTGCCAGCAGCCCCGGGACAACTAGTGCAGAAACGCTGTAT. This sequence encodes CASSPGTTSAETLY. The whole CDR3 is CASSPGTTSAETLYF.

As regards this clone: Genes and germline are mouse. The CDR3 reads CASSLGTDQAPLF. The CDR3 bases that were read are TGTGCCAGCAGTCTCGGGACAGACCAGGCTCCGCTT. This chain connects TRBV24 to TRBJ1-5; TRBD1 aligns across 7 bases. Read sequence stops 1 residue before the CDR3 end, and the germline J gene provides the missing end. After removal of 3 bases from V and 5 bases from J, the junction contained 1 base not matched to a gene. Germline V CDR1 and CDR2: KGHTA, FRNEEI. The CDR3 is 13 residues long.

This clone was observed a few times. Genes and germline come from the mouse. The read halts 1 residue ahead of the CDR3 end, with the missing end drawn from the germline J gene. The genes are TRBV19 and TRBJ2-7, with D perhaps TRBD1 (6 bases). Trimming stripped 2 bases from V and 0 bases from J, with 9 bases between. The CDR3 runs to 14 residues. Germline V gene sequence: CDR1 FNHDT, CDR2 SITEND (reference sequence). Incomplete CDR3 DNA: TGTGCCAGCAGTATCGGACAGAGCTCCTATGAACAGTAC. Protein product: CASSIGQSSYEQY. The complete CDR3 protein is CASSIGQSSYEQYF. The full variable domain, in which reference TRBV19 and TRBJ2-7 provide the parts outside the CDR3, is GGIITQTPKFLIGQEGQKLTLKCQQNFNHDTMYWYRQDSGKGLRLIYYSITENDLQKGDLSEGYDASREKKSSFSLTVTSAQKNEMAVFLCASSIGQSSYEQYFGPGTRLTVL.

In its sample, this clone was seen once. Gene and germline names: mouse. The read halts 1 residue ahead of the CDR3 end, with the missing end drawn from the germline J gene. This chain uses TRBV19 with TRBJ1-4; D is perhaps TRBD1 (6 bases). The CDR3 has 14 amino acids. Germline V lookup: CDR1 FNHDT, CDR2 SITEND (reference sequence). V was pared by 4 bases and J by 5 bases, with 12 bases between. The CDR3 reads CASSWGGRNERLFF. CDR3 bases read: TGTGCCAGCAGTTGGGGGGGGCGGAACGAAAGATTATTT.

Concerning this clone itself: The gene symbols are mouse symbols. From the germline J gene comes the end of the CDR3, since the read stops 1 residue before it. This sequence joins TRBV4 and TRBJ1-3, with a weak D call TRBD1 (6 bases). This CDR3 is built from 15 residues. Deletions cut 5 bases from V and 0 bases from J, with 11 bases between. CDR1 and CDR2 (germline): LGHDT, YNNKQL (reference sequence). CDR3 region: CASSLDRHSGNTLYF. The part of the CDR3 DNA that was read is TGTGCCAGCAGCCTAGACAGGCATTCTGGAAATACGCTCTAT.

Note on this clone: Each gene name is a mouse one. The read halts 1 residue ahead of the CDR3 end, with the missing end drawn from the germline J gene. The chain carries TRBV13-2 and TRBJ2-3, with a tentative D call TRBD1 (5 bases). Germline lookup yields CDR1 NNHNN and CDR2 SYGAGS (reference sequence). The V and J ends lost 0 bases and 0 bases respectively, with 8 bases between them. CDR3 length: 15 amino acids. The chain's CDR3 is CASGDGRQSAETLYF. The CDR3 DNA, read in part, is TGTGCCAGCGGTGATGGGAGACAGAGTGCAGAAACGCTGTAT.

A word on this clone: Genes here carry mouse names. The sequence runs out 1 residue before the end of the CDR3; the remainder is reconstructed from the germline J gene. The chain is built from TRBV13-2 and TRBJ1-3; 7 bases align to TRBD1. CDR1 is NNHNN and CDR2 is SYGAGS in the germline V gene (reference sequence). The CDR3 is 14 residues long. Trimming cost V 3 bases and J 3 bases; bases outside gene matches: 3. The covered CDR3 bases are TGTGCCAGCGGTGTCGACAGGGTTGGAAATACGCTCTAT. It specifies CASGVDRVGNTLY. The complete CDR3 sequence is CASGVDRVGNTLYF.

This clone was seen just once. Gene names are the mouse ones. The read halts 1 residue ahead of the CDR3 end, with the missing end drawn from the germline J gene. This chain connects TRBV14 to TRBJ2-5; TRBD1 aligns across 9 bases. The CDR3 length is 14 residues. Germline CDR1 SGHDT, CDR2 FRDEAV. Trimming at V came to 5 bases and at J to 2 bases, leaving 3 bases not matched to a gene. CDR3 amino acids: CASRPTGGQDTQYF. Partial CDR3 DNA: TGTGCCAGCAGACCGACAGGGGGCCAAGACACCCAGTAC.

Worth noting for this clone: The germline and genes are mouse ones. The read ends 1 residue before the CDR3 terminus; that terminus is restored from the germline J gene. This sequence joins TRBV13-2 and TRBJ2-7; no definite D call. Trimming removed 3 bases from V and 0 bases from J, with 4 bases in between. Germline CDR1 and CDR2: NNHNN and SYGAGS (reference sequence). CDR3 length: 12 residues. The CDR3 here is CASGASSYEQYF. The sequenced CDR3 bases are TGTGCCAGCGGTGCGAGCTCCTATGAACAGTAC.

Remarks on this clone: Gene names are mouse gene names. The CDR3 end lies 1 residue beyond the end of the read and is filled in from the germline J gene. The chain employs TRBV29 and TRBJ2-5; D remains ambiguous. Trimming shortened V by 4 bases and J by 0 bases, and 8 bases separated the two germline ends. Germline CDR1 is MSHET and CDR2 is SYDVDS. The CDR3 is 14 amino acids. The CDR3 reads CASSSRQNQDTQYF. CDR3 DNA, as far as it was read: TGTGCTAGCAGTTCCCGACAAAACCAAGACACCCAGTAC.

Concerning this clone: The gene names given are mouse names. The read ends 1 residue shy of where the CDR3 ends; the end is completed using the germline J gene. Other nucleotide sequences in the sample specify the same CDR3. This rearrangement joins TRBV13-2 to TRBJ1-4; D remains ambiguous. Germline V gene lookup returns CDR1 NNHNN and CDR2 SYGAGS (reference sequence). This CDR3 has 15 amino acids. The V and J ends lost 0 bases and 0 bases respectively, with 6 bases between them. The sequenced part of the CDR3 DNA is TGTGCCAGCGGTGATGCACCAATTTCCAACGAAAGATTATTT. This gives the protein CASGDAPISNERLF. The full CDR3 is CASGDAPISNERLFF.

This clone appeared a single time. The listed genes are named as in mouse. Coverage ceases 1 residue before the CDR3 finishes, and the germline J gene fills in the end. The chain recombines TRBV2 with TRBJ2-7; 12 bases agree with TRBD2. V shed 0 bases and J 5 bases; nucleotides not matched to a gene: 2. Germline assignment: CDR1 LGHNA and CDR2 YSYQKL. The CDR3 sequence is 15 residues long. CDR3 in amino acids: CASSQERTGGDEQYF. The covered CDR3 bases are TGTGCCAGCAGCCAAGAACGGACTGGGGGGGATGAACAGTAC.

To note about this clone: Gene labels here are mouse ones. The read comes to an end 1 residue before the CDR3 does, leaving the germline J gene to fill in the end. V gene TRBV14 combines with J gene TRBJ2-7, with D possibly matching TRBD1 (6 bases). The V end lost 5 bases, the J end lost 9 bases, and 15 bases lay between the germline ends. Germline CDR1 is SGHDT and CDR2 is FRDEAV. The CDR3 has 12 residues. CDR3 region: CASSPGVGRQYF. The part of the CDR3 DNA that was read is TGTGCCAGCAGCCCAGGGGTCGGGAGACAGTAC.

In this sample, this clone turned up once. Gene names and germline refer to mouse. The sequenced CDR3 bases are TGTGCCAGCAGACGACTGGGGGGAGGCCAAGACACCCAGTAC. Protein: CASRRLGGGQDTQY. The entire CDR3 protein reads CASRRLGGGQDTQYF. This sequence joins TRBV4 and TRBJ2-5, with 10 positions matching TRBD2. The CDR3 goes on 1 residue after the read ends, and that part is filled in from the germline J gene. Germline V lookup: CDR1 LGHDT, CDR2 YNNKQL (reference sequence). After removal of 6 bases from V and 2 bases from J, the junction contained 5 bases not matched to a gene. The length of the CDR3 is 15 residues.